This paragraph reports one T cell receptor (beta chain). As yet, its antigen is unknown. Germline CDR1 MGHRA, CDR2 YSYEKL. Trimming pared 0 bases from V and 4 bases from J, leaving 10 bases between. There are 15 residues in the CDR3. Documented time point: blood 2 weeks post-SBRT. The treatment here: 15 Gy SBRT to primary tumor, nephrectomy 4 weeks later. Radiation-treated patients gave blood at baseline, week 2 and week 4. Generated by immunoSEQ multiplex PCR, the TCRdb table keeps only in-frame clones and is missing some. Among some 80,000 clones listed, 70% to 90% were seen once. The data stem from a study of radiation and T cells in renal cell carcinoma. Study findings and constraints: In blood, top tumor clones expanded by 2 weeks, shrinking by 4.

The sequenced sample was blood, obtained from a patient whose treatment included radiotherapy and nephrectomy. This receptor was obtained from a woman between 45 and 65 years old with renal cell carcinoma. This chain joins TRBV4-1 and TRBJ1-5; no reliable D call. This CDR3 is CASSQDYTSNQPQHF. In nucleotides, the CDR3 is TGCGCCAGCAGCCAAGATTACACAAGTAATCAGCCCCAGCATTTT.